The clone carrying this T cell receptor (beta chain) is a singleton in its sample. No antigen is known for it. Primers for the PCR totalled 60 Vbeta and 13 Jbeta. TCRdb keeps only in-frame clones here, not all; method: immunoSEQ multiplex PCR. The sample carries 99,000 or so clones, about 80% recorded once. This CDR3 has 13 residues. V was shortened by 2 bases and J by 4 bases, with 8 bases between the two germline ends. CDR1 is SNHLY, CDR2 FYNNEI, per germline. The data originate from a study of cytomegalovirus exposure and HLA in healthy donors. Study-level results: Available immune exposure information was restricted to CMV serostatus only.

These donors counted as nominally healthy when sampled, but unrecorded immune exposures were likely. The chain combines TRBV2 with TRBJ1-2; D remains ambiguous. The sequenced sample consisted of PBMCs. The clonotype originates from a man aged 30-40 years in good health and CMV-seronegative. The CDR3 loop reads CASSETVLYGYTF. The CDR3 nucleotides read TGTGCCAGCAGTGAAACAGTTCTCTATGGCTACACCTTC.